A single T cell receptor beta chain is shown here with its context. This receptor's antigen is unknown. No clone much larger than this one lies a single base away; base qualities are absent. Genomic DNA was isolated from the sorted cells so that the TCRbeta CDR3 region could be sequenced. TCRbeta CDR3 regions were sequenced using the immunoSEQ Assay. Held by TCRdb, this immuneACCESS table contains in-frame sequences only and omits some clones. Under half of the omission traces to an unresolved V gene where checked; the cause of the rest is unknown. Present in this sample are about 41,000 clones, more than 75% of which were seen just once. The ten top clones hold approximately 3.6% of the sample. This specimen comes from a study of OX40 agonist ivuxolimab in advanced cancers. With respect to the entire study: The costimulatory receptor OX40 (CD134) was targeted by ivuxolimab, a fully human IgG2 agonistic monoclonal antibody. Intravenous ivuxolimab was administered to patients every 2 weeks at six dose levels: 0.01, 0.1, 0.3, 1.5, 3 and 10 mg/kg. Of the approximately 50 patients in dose escalation, around 20 had hepatocellular carcinoma, roughly 15 had melanoma, 9 had renal cell carcinoma and 9 had head and neck cancer. A male proportion of 70% to 90% and a mean age of 60 years, ranging from 23 to 79, were recorded for the dose-escalation cohort. Patients were allowed to have had prior anti-PD-1, anti-PD-L1 or anti-CTLA-4 therapy, and approximately 43% of the dose-escalation patients had previously received checkpoint inhibitors. Partial responses occurred in three dose-escalation patients: two with cutaneous melanoma and one with hepatocellular carcinoma. Peripheral TCRbeta sequencing was intended to test whether TCR sequence diversity was altered and clonal T-cell expansion was caused by ivuxolimab. The paper covers the monotherapy dose-escalation part of the phase I ivuxolimab trial, which included N of about 56 patients.

Patients with autoimmune disease history or receiving systemic immunosuppression were excluded from the trial. In every dose cohort, peripheral blood was drawn for TCR sequencing at baseline, cycle 4 day 1, and cycle 7 day 1. Samples were obtained from an open-label, multicenter, first-in-human phase I dose-escalation trial of ivuxolimab. The trial enrolled adults with locally advanced or metastatic head and neck squamous cell, hepatocellular, melanoma or renal cell carcinoma. Before TCR sequencing, CD4+ T cells and CD8+ T cells from peripheral blood were sorted into separate populations. Sequences MNHEY (CDR1) and SMNVEV (CDR2) are obtained from the germline V gene (reference sequence). The CDR3 measures 15 amino acids from cysteine to phenylalanine. CDR3 DNA only is kept here, 45 bases in frame from base 1. Overall study outcomes, separate from this receptor: After ivuxolimab, expanded clones were on average more numerous among CD8+ T cells than among CD4+ T cells. At doses from 0.1 to 3.0 mg/kg, clonal expansion was seen in both CD4+ and CD8+ blood T cells between baseline and week 6. Low levels of normalized T-cell clonal expansion were also seen in some patients who did not respond. In partial responders in the 0.1-3.0 mg/kg groups, normalized peripheral clonal expansion was found to be among the lowest, especially among CD8+ T cells. Antigen specificity was not determined for the clonally expanded peripheral T cells.

The clonotype was recovered from an adult with an advanced solid tumor such as melanoma, head and neck, liver or kidney cancer. The chain is made from TRBV27 and TRBJ2-5, with 7 bases in between that match TRBD1. The J call is in doubt because the DNA end fits TRBJ2-7 better. Sequenced here: CD4+ or CD8+ T cells sorted from blood, sampled in a trial of the OX40 agonist ivuxolimab. The bases are TGTGCCAGCAGGAAAGACAGGGTAAGCTCCTACGAGCAGTACTTC. Its protein is CASRKDRVSSYEQYF.